This T cell receptor beta chain comes out of a study of T cells of healthy individuals. This clonotype occurred many times. Germline-derived CDR1 and CDR2 are MNHNS and SASEGT. The CDR3 runs 13 residues. Trimming stripped 1 base from V and 8 bases from J, with 8 bases between. TCRdb re-called the 5' RACE reads with MiXCR, one entry per CDR3 protein. The profile shows about 41,000 distinct CDR3 sequences, around 4.5% of them singletons. This TCR was sampled from a human donor in good health. This sequence joins TRBV6-1 and TRBJ1-4; D not resolved. CDR3 residues: CASSEVGGEKLFF. The CDR3 region has the DNA TGTGCCAGCAGTGAAGTCGGAGGGGAAAAACTGTTTTTT.